A selection of T cell receptor beta chains follows, all from one sample in a study of PD-L1 blockade in urothelial cancer. Produced via immunoSEQ multiplex PCR; TCRdb's table is partial and in-frame only. Among approximately 32,000 clones listed, approximately 85% were seen once. The material was PBMCs, obtained around atezolizumab (anti-PD-L1) treatment. The receptors here all came from a man aged 55-75 years with urothelial cancer. Each CDR3 is given with its conserved first and last residue. The D gene is left open where the match is weak. Clone sizes are given selectively: once, few, many, or a class where the clone is expanded.

D,V,size,J,CDR3,DNA
TRBD2,TRBV7-2,.,TRBJ2-1,CASSLGMTSGGYYNEQFF,TGTGCCAGCAGCTTAGGAATGACTAGCGGGGGATACTACAATGAGCAGTTCTTC
.,TRBV27,once,TRBJ2-7,CASSLTADWEQYF,TGTGCCAGCAGTTTAACGGCCGACTGGGAGCAGTACTTC
.,TRBV11-3,.,TRBJ2-3,CASSRGTSTDTQYF,TGTGCCAGCAGCAGAGGGACTAGCACAGATACGCAGTATTTT
.,TRBV30,.,TRBJ1-1,CAWSLGQLNTEAFF,TGTGCCTGGAGTTTAGGACAGCTGAACACTGAAGCTTTCTTT
.,TRBV7-9,few,TRBJ2-1,CASSLSPSDGEQFF,TGTGCCAGCAGCTTAAGTCCCAGCGACGGTGAGCAGTTCTTC
TRBD1,TRBV27,.,TRBJ2-7,CASSFGDRLIYEQYF,TGTGCCAGCAGTTTCGGGGACAGGCTAATATACGAGCAGTACTTC
.,TRBV5-1,once,TRBJ2-2,CASSTTRFVAGRSGELFF,TGCGCCAGCAGCACCACAAGATTCGTGGCAGGGCGTTCCGGGGAGCTGTTTTTT
.,TRBV6-5,.,TRBJ1-2,CASSSRGETHGGYTF,TGTGCCAGCAGCTCCCGGGGGGAAACCCATGGAGGCTACACCTTC
.,TRBV30,.,TRBJ2-7,CAWSNLVYEQYF,TGTGCCTGGAGTAACCTAGTCTACGAGCAGTACTTC
.,TRBV7-9,.,TRBJ2-1,CASSFPGLGGNNEQFF,TGTGCCAGCAGCTTTCCCGGACTAGGGGGTAACAATGAGCAGTTCTTC
TRBD1,TRBV28,.,TRBJ1-5,CASSTGQPYNQPQHF,TGTGCCAGCAGCACGGGACAGCCTTACAATCAGCCCCAGCATTTT
TRBD1,TRBV9,.,TRBJ1-1,CASSVSGTGIAFF,TGTGCCAGCAGCGTCTCCGGGACAGGGATTGCTTTCTTT
.,TRBV18,.,TRBJ2-2,CASSPTGQSTGELFF,TGTGCCAGCTCACCCACCGGACAGAGCACCGGGGAGCTGTTTTTT
TRBD2,TRBV6-5,.,TRBJ2-7,CASSYTRTSYEQYF,TGTGCCAGCAGTTACACGCGGACTAGCTACGAGCAGTACTTC
.,TRBV15,medium-sized,TRBJ2-7,CATSIRVSSYEQYF,TGTGCCACCAGCATCCGGGTTAGCTCCTACGAGCAGTACTTC
TRBD2,TRBV2,once,TRBJ2-1,CASKNRPGTSGNNEQFF,TGTGCCAGCAAAAACCGTCCCGGGACTAGCGGAAACAATGAGCAGTTCTTC
.,TRBV6-5,.,TRBJ1-1,CASRGVGRRNTEAFF,TGTGCCAGCAGAGGGGTGGGTCGAAGGAACACTGAAGCTTTCTTT
TRBD1,TRBV6-1,.,TRBJ2-4,CASSEIFGTGVAKNIQYF,TGTGCCAGCAGTGAAATATTTGGGACAGGGGTAGCCAAAAACATTCAGTACTTC
.,TRBV9,.,TRBJ2-1,CASSGAVGAPIRQFF,TGTGCCAGCAGCGGCGCGGTGGGGGCCCCTATTAGGCAGTTCTTC
.,TRBV28,once,TRBJ2-1,CASTSGLRAWVNEQFF,TGTGCCAGCACCTCAGGGCTTCGCGCATGGGTCAATGAGCAGTTCTTC
.,TRBV25-1,.,TRBJ1-1,CASSGSDGGRTEAFF,TGTGCCAGCAGTGGATCGGACGGAGGACGCACTGAAGCTTTCTTT
.,TRBV5-1,.,TRBJ1-2,CASSPQEGGSGYTF,TGCGCCAGCAGCCCCCAAGAGGGAGGGAGTGGCTACACCTTC
TRBD2,TRBV6-1,.,TRBJ2-3,CASSENRLAGGTDTQYF,TGTGCCAGCAGTGAAAATCGACTAGCGGGGGGAACAGATACGCAGTATTTT
TRBD1,TRBV5-4,.,TRBJ1-6,CASSYGTGQSGSPLHF,TGTGCCAGCAGCTACGGGACAGGACAATCTGGTTCACCCCTCCACTTT
.,TRBV27,.,TRBJ1-1,CASVRAAEAFF,TGTGCCAGCGTTCGCGCGGCTGAAGCTTTCTTT
.,TRBV6-6,.,TRBJ2-2,CASSYEGTNTGELFF,TGTGCCAGCAGTTACGAAGGGACAAACACCGGGGAGCTGTTTTTT
TRBD2,TRBV4-1,once,TRBJ2-5,CASSQDEASGGTQETQYF,TGCGCCAGCAGCCAAGACGAGGCTAGCGGGGGAACACAAGAGACCCAGTACTTC
.,TRBV29-1,.,TRBJ2-1,CSVADGDNEQFF,TGCAGCGTTGCGGACGGGGACAATGAGCAGTTCTTC
.,TRBV2,few,TRBJ1-2,CASSTGLVGYTF,TGTGCCAGCAGCACAGGGCTTGTTGGCTACACCTTC
TRBD1,TRBV15,.,TRBJ2-6,CATSSPGQGISGANVLTF,TGTGCCACCAGCAGCCCGGGACAGGGGATCTCTGGGGCCAACGTCCTGACTTTC
.,TRBV7-6,few,TRBJ2-5,CASSLTRPPQETQYF,TGTGCCAGCAGCTTGACACGTCCCCCACAAGAGACCCAGTACTTC
.,TRBV9,.,TRBJ2-5,CASSIETGPGETQYF,TGTGCCAGCAGCATTGAGACAGGCCCCGGAGAGACCCAGTACTTC
TRBD2,TRBV19,.,TRBJ2-1,CASSIILAGGSGMKNEQFF,TGTGCCAGTAGTATCATACTAGCGGGGGGATCCGGAATGAAAAATGAGCAGTTCTTC
.,TRBV4-1,.,TRBJ2-2,CASRSPRTGELFF,TGCGCCAGCCGAAGCCCCAGGACCGGGGAGCTGTTTTTT
.,TRBV28,once,TRBJ2-1,CASREQSKNSNEQFF,TGTGCCAGCAGAGAACAGAGCAAAAATTCCAATGAGCAGTTCTTC
TRBD1,TRBV19,.,TRBJ2-1,CASSQGQDGAEQFF,TGTGCCAGTAGTCAGGGACAGGACGGGGCTGAGCAGTTCTTC
.,TRBV14,.,TRBJ1-5,CASSQGQMVYSNQPQHF,TGTGCCAGCAGCCAAGGACAGATGGTGTATAGCAATCAGCCCCAGCATTTT
TRBD2,TRBV5-5,.,TRBJ2-5,CASSFSPSGGQETQYF,TGTGCCAGCAGCTTCAGCCCTAGCGGGGGCCAAGAGACCCAGTACTTC
.,TRBV7-9,.,TRBJ2-3,CASNLDEGTDTQYF,TGTGCCAGCAACTTAGACGAGGGCACGGATACGCAGTATTTT
.,TRBV5-1,.,TRBJ2-7,CASSPHWEANSYEQYF,TGCGCCAGCAGCCCCCACTGGGAGGCAAACTCCTACGAGCAGTACTTC
.,TRBV30,.,TRBJ1-4,CACTVARGEKLFF,TGTGCCTGCACGGTGGCCCGGGGTGAAAAACTGTTTTTT
.,TRBV30,.,TRBJ1-1,CAWSRGRLGLGGMNTEAFF,TGTGCCTGGAGTAGGGGACGGTTAGGGCTTGGGGGGATGAACACTGAAGCTTTCTTT
.,TRBV4-1,.,TRBJ1-3,CASSHEDFSGNTIYF,TGCGCCAGCAGCCATGAGGACTTCTCTGGAAACACCATATATTTT
TRBD1,TRBV28,.,TRBJ2-3,CASSLGTVYTDTQYF,TGTGCCAGCAGTTTAGGGACAGTTTATACAGATACGCAGTATTTT
.,TRBV6-5,.,TRBJ1-4,CASSYSGTEDEKLFF,TGTGCCAGCAGTTACTCGGGGACTGAGGATGAGAAACTGTTTTTT
.,TRBV18,.,TRBJ2-2,CASSSGMPTGELFF,TGTGCCAGCTCTTCCGGGATGCCCACCGGGGAGCTGTTTTTT
.,TRBV27,.,TRBJ1-4,CASSSGVWANEKLFF,TGTGCCAGCAGTTCCGGGGTGTGGGCTAATGAAAAACTGTTTTTT
.,TRBV9,.,TRBJ1-2,CASSPNSGGYTF,TGTGCCAGCAGCCCAAACTCCGGGGGCTACACCTTC
TRBD1,TRBV2,.,TRBJ2-2,CASSDRGVGELFF,TGTGCCAGCAGCGACAGGGGCGTCGGGGAGCTGTTTTTT
.,TRBV25-1,.,TRBJ1-4,CASSELGSIPEKLFF,TGTGCCAGCAGTGAATTGGGCAGCATTCCTGAAAAACTGTTTTTT